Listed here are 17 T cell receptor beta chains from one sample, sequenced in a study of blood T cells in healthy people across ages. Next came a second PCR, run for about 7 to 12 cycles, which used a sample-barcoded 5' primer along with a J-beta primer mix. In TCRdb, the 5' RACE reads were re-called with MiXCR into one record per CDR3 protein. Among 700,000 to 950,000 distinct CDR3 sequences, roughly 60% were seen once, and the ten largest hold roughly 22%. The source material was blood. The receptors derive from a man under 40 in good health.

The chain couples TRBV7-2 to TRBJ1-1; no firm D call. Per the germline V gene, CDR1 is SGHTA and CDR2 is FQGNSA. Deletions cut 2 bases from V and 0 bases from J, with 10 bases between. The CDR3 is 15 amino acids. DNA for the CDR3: TGTGCCAGCAGCTTATTACCGACAATGAACACTGAAGCTTTCTTT. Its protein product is CASSLLPTMNTEAFF.

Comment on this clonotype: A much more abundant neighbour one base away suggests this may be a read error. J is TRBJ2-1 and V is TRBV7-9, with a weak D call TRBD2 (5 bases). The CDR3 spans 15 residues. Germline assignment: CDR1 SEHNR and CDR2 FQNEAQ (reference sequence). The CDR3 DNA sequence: TGTGCCAGCAGCTCCCTGGGGAGCTCCTACAATGAGCGGTTCTTC. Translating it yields CASSSLGSSYNERFF.

The CDR3 nucleotides are TGCAGTGCTTACCTAGCGGGTAGAAAGCAGTACTTC. It encodes CSAYLAGRKQYF. The gene calls are TRBV20-1 and TRBJ2-5; TRBD2 matches at 8 bases. V lost 5 bases and J lost 11; bases outside the gene matches: 10. The CDR3 is 12 residues long. CDR1 and CDR2 from the germline V gene are DFQATT and SNEGSKA (reference sequence).

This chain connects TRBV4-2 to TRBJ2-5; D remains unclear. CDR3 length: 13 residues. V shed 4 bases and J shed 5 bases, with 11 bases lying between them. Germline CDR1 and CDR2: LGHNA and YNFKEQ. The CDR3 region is CASSLRVGETQYF. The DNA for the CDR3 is TGTGCCAGCAGCCTAAGGGTTGGGGAGACCCAGTACTTC.

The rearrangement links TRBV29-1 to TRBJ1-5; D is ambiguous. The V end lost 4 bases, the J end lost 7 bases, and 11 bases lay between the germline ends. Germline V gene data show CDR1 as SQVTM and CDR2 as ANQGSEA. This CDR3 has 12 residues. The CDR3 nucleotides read TGCAGCGTTGGTGGGGAGGGACAGCCCCAGCATTTT. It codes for CSVGGEGQPQHF.

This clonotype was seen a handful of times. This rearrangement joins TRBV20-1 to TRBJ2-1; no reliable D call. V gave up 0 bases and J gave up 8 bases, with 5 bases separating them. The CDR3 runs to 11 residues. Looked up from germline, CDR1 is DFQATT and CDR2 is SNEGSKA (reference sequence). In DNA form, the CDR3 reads TGCAGTGCTAGAGATCGTCATGAGCAGTTCTTC. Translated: CSARDRHEQFF.

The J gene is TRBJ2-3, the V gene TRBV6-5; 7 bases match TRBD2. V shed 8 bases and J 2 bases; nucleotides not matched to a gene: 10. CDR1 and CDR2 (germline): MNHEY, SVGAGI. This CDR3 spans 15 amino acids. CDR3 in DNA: TGTGCCAGCGTGGGGAGGGCGGGTCCCACAGATACGCAGTATTTT. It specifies CASVGRAGPTDTQYF.

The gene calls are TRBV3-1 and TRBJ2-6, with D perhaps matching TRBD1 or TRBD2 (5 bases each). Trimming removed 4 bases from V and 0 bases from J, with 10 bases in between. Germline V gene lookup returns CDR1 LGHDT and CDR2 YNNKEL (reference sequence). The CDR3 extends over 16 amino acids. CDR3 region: CASSLGTLSGANVLTF. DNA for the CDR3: TGTGCCAGCAGCCTAGGGACCCTCTCTGGGGCCAACGTCCTGACTTTC.

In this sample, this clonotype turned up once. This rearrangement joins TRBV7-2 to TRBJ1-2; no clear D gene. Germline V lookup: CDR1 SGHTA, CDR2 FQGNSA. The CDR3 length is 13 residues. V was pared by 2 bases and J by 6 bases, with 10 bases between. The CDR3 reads CASSLSIPDGYTF. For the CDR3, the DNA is TGTGCCAGCAGCTTATCTATCCCAGATGGCTACACCTTC.

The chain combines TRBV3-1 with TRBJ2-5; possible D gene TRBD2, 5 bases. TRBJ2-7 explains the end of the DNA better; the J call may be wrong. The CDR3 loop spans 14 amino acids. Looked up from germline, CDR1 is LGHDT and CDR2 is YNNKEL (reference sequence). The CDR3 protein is CASSQVLQTTEQYF. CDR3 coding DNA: TGTGCCAGCAGCCAAGTTTTGCAGACTACCGAGCAGTACTTC.

The DNA for the CDR3 is TGTGCCAGCAGTTCTCCGGGACTAGCGGGCCCCACAGATACGCAGTATTTT. Amino acids: CASSSPGLAGPTDTQYF. V usage is TRBV27 and J usage is TRBJ2-3, with 12 nucleotides matching TRBD2. The CDR3 contains 17 residues. The germline CDR1 and CDR2 sequences are MNHEY and SMNVEV (reference sequence). The V and J ends lost 4 bases and 2 bases, in that order; junction bases with no gene match: 7.

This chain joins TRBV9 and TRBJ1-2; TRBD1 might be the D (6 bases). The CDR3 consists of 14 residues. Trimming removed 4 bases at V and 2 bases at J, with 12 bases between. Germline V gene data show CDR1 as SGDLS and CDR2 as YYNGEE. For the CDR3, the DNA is TGTGCCAGCAGCATGGACAGTTTGAACTATGGCTACACCTTC. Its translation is CASSMDSLNYGYTF.

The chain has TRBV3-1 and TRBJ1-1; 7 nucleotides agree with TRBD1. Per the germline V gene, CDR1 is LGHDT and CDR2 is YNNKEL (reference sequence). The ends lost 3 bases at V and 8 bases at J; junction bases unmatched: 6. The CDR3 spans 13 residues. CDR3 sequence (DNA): TGTGCCAGCAGCCAGACAGGGAGAATGGAAGCTTTCTTT. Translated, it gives CASSQTGRMEAFF.

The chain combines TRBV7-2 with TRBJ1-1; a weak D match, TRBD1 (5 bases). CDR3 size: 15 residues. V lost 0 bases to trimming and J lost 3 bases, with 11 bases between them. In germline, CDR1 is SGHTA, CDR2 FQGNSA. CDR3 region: CASSLAGAGDTEAFF. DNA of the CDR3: TGTGCCAGCAGCTTAGCTGGGGCCGGGGACACTGAAGCTTTCTTT.

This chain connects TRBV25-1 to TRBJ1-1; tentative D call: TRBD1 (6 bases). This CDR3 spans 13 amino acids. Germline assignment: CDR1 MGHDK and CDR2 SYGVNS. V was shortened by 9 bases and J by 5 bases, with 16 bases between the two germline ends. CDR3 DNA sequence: TGTGCCAGTTCACAGGGTTTGCGGACTGAAGCTTTCTTT. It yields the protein CASSQGLRTEAFF.

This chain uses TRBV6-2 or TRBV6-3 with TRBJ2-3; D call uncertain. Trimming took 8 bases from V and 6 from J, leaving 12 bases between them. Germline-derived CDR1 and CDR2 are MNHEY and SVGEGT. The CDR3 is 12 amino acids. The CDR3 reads CASRGIGDTQYF. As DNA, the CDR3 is TGTGCCAGCCGAGGTATCGGTGATACGCAGTATTTT.

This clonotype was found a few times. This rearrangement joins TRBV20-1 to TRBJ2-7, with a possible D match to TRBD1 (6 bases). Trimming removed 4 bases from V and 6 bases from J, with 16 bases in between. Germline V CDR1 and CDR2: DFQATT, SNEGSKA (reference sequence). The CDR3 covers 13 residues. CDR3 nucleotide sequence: TGCAGTGCTAAGCCCAGGGGTCCCCCCGAGCAGTACTTC. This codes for CSAKPRGPPEQYF.